A single sample gave rise to the 8 T cell receptor beta chains below, sequenced in a study of cytomegalovirus exposure and HLA in healthy donors. Data came from immunoSEQ multiplex PCR; TCRdb stores just in-frame clones and leaves some out. Of fewer than 300,000 clones listed, approximately 87% are singletons. The sample consisted of PBMCs. Receptors originate from a woman between 18 and 29 years old in good health and CMV-seronegative.

The chain links TRBV9 to TRBJ2-7, with D perhaps matching TRBD2 (6 bases). V lost 2 bases, J lost 1 base, and 16 bases lay in between. The CDR3 loop spans 16 amino acids. Germline CDR1 reads SGDLS; CDR2 reads YYNGEE. The DNA for the CDR3 is TGTGCCAGCAGCGTTTCTGGGCTAGCGTTTTCCTACGAGCAGTACTTC. Amino acids: CASSVSGLAFSYEQYF. Together with reference TRBV9 and TRBJ2-7, the CDR3 gives the full variable domain: DSGVTQTPKHLITATGQRVTLRCSPRSGDLSVYWYQQSLDQGLQFLIQYYNGEERAKGNILERFSAQQFPDLHSELNLSSLELGDSALYFCASSVSGLAFSYEQYFGPGTRLTVT.

V is TRBV2 and J is TRBJ1-1; TRBD1 matches 7 bases. CDR1 and CDR2 (germline): SNHLY, FYNNEI. The CDR3 runs to 13 residues. V lost 10 bases, J lost 3 bases, and 8 bases stayed unmatched. CDR3 nucleotides: TGTGCCACCCACAGGGGATTTGACACTGAAGCTTTCTTT. Translation gives CATHRGFDTEAFF.

The genes are TRBV28 and TRBJ2-1, with D uncertain. The CDR3 is made up of 14 amino acids. The V end lost 5 bases, the J end lost 2 bases, and 10 bases lay between the germline ends. Germline CDR1 is MDHEN and CDR2 is SYDVKM. The CDR3 is CASSDSSPYNEQFF. CDR3 nucleotide sequence: TGTGCCAGCAGTGACTCATCCCCCTACAATGAGCAGTTCTTC.

The J gene is TRBJ2-1, the V gene TRBV18; possibly TRBD2 for D (5 bases). The CDR3 runs 16 residues. V was cut by 0 bases and J by 10 bases, with 19 bases left in between. The germline CDR1 and CDR2 sequences are KGHSH and LQKENI. CDR3 residues: CASSPPSSGPLGEQFF. In nucleotides, the CDR3 is TGTGCCAGCTCACCACCGTCCAGCGGCCCTCTAGGGGAGCAGTTCTTC.

The rearrangement uses TRBV27 and TRBJ1-1; D call uncertain. V was shortened by 2 bases and J by 5 bases, with 9 bases between the two germline ends. The germline V gene encodes CDR1 MNHEY and CDR2 SMNVEV (reference sequence). The CDR3 covers 13 residues. The CDR3 nucleotides are TGTGCCAGCAGTTTACGGGAAATGACTGAAGCTTTCTTT. Its protein product is CASSLREMTEAFF.

V gene TRBV5-4 combines with J gene TRBJ2-3; 10 bases are shared with TRBD2. Germline lookup yields CDR1 SGHNT and CDR2 YYREEE (reference sequence). J lost 3 bases, V lost 4 bases, and 8 bases had no gene match. The CDR3 runs 16 residues. CDR3 nucleotides: TGTGCCAGCAGCGAGGAGCTAGCGGGAGCAACAGATACGCAGTATTTT. This translates into CASSEELAGATDTQYF.

The genes are TRBV6-5 and TRBJ1-5; a possible D gene is TRBD1 (5 bases). Germline loops: CDR1 MNHEY, CDR2 SVGAGI. V was pared by 0 bases and J by 5 bases, with 8 bases between. The CDR3 loop spans 14 amino acids. The CDR3 sequence is CASSYSKGDQPQHF. The CDR3, as DNA: TGTGCCAGCAGTTACTCGAAAGGGGATCAGCCCCAGCATTTT.

The chain has TRBV18 and TRBJ1-5; 9 bases are a match to TRBD1. This CDR3 has 16 amino acids. Germline trimming cut 3 bases from V and 0 bases from J; bases unmatched to any gene: 3. Germline V CDR1 and CDR2: KGHSH, LQKENI. CDR3 DNA: TGTGCCAGCTCACCCGGACAGGGGTATAGCAATCAGCCCCAGCATTTT. This encodes CASSPGQGYSNQPQHF.